The present T cell receptor beta chain was sequenced within a study of CD8+CD57+ T cells in acquired aplastic anemia. Looking at the study overall: CD4+ and CD8+ cells, once sorted, gave DNA averaging roughly 3 ug. CD4+ cell libraries from healthy donors averaged about 10.8 million reads.

This clonotype was detected ten times or more. What it binds is unknown. Whole-study results and caveats: Common to patients and controls were approximately 30 CD8+ CDR3 sequences. Controls and patients did not differ significantly in CD8+ Simpson's diversity.

The CDR3 totals 15 residues. Trimming removed 6 bases at V and 5 bases at J, with 19 bases between. TCR beta VDJ and CDR3 profiles were obtained from a genomic DNA template. TCRdb reanalysed the reads using MiXCR and keeps one entry per CDR3 protein. Of about 210,000 distinct CDR3 sequences listed, roughly 57% are singletons. This receptor was taken from a human donor in good health. The sequencing input was sorted CD4+, CD8+, or CD8+CD57+ T cells (not recorded which) from PBMCs. The chain combines TRBV12-3 or TRBV12-4 with TRBJ2-5; D is perhaps TRBD2 (7 bases). The CDR3 sequence: CASSLWRGGRETQYF. The CDR3 bases are TGTGCCAGCAGCCTGTGGAGGGGGGGCCGCGAGACCCAGTACTTC.